This T cell receptor beta chain was recorded in a study of regulatory T cells in long-lasting Graves disease. Study results and limitations: Accuracy may have suffered from the small sample size.

CDR3 regions were amplified by Arm-PCR using iRepertoire HTBI primers to build TCR beta libraries. Per the study methods: Samples jointly harbored about 63 TRBV and about 15 TRBJ segments. TCRdb reprocessed the multiplex PCR reads via MiXCR and lists one record per CDR3 protein. Here the V and J calls rest on TCRdb's processing, not on the authors' analysis. The table has approximately 540,000 distinct CDR3 sequences, 12% seen once. This CDR3 spans 15 amino acids. Germline V gene lookup returns CDR1 SGHNT and CDR2 YYREEE (reference sequence). The J segment lost 1 base and the V segment lost 4 bases, leaving 5 bases of the junction unmatched. Noted time point: newly diagnosed GD, antithyroid drugs for less than 3 months. TCR sequences were obtained from RNA taken from PBMCs. This clonotype was observed a handful of times. Its antigen is unidentified. This sample also appeared in a second study, on T cells in Graves' hyperthyroidism and ophthalmopathy. This second report adds: Patients aged 18 to 65 had newly diagnosed hyperthyroidism lasting under 2 months.

The V gene is TRBV5-4, the J gene TRBJ2-3; TRBD2 aligns across 8 bases. This TCR came from a young woman with Graves disease. The sequencing used peripheral blood mononuclear cells (PBMCs), collected at new diagnosis, from a patient treated with antithyroid drugs. The CDR3 bases are TGTGCCAGCAGCGTAGAACTAGCGGGCACAGATACGCAGTATTTT. This codes for CASSVELAGTDTQYF.